The T cell receptor beta chain under discussion was sequenced for a study of monozygotic twins with inflammatory bowel disease. With respect to this clonotype: Its target is not known.

The study subjected TCRalpha and TCRbeta cDNA to two nested PCRs of approximately 16 and 9 cycles. TCRdb re-called the 5' RACE reads and gives one entry per CDR3 protein, without DNA. The listing records 300,000 to 450,000 distinct CDR3 sequences. Points from the study as a whole: IBD patients shared fewer clonotypes with others than healthy twins, especially with disease activity.

This CDR3 has 14 residues. The germline V gene encodes CDR1 DFQATT and CDR2 SNEGSKA (reference sequence). This sequence originates from a human donor with ulcerative colitis or Crohn's disease, or a healthy co-twin of an affected twin (not recorded which). The sample was blood. The rearrangement links TRBV20-1 to TRBJ1-5; TCRdb gives TRBD1 as the D gene, but with no DNA this cannot be confirmed. CDR3 amino acids: CSALGVPGSQPQHF.